This T cell receptor beta chain was captured in a study of blood T cell repertoires in COVID-19. Study background: T cells, B-cell-depleted T cells, or PBMCs supplied cDNA or gDNA.

Methods used by the authors: Amplification of reference gene primers provided the estimated nucleated cell counts. Clones were read by immunoSEQ multiplex PCR, and TCRdb kept only the in-frame ones, dropping some. Clonal size and the V and J genes are those of that table, whereas D and trimming came from the DNA. The sample contains around 100,000 clones, around four fifths of which appear only once. The CDR3 has 15 residues. CDR1 is SGHVS and CDR2 is FNYEAQ in the germline V gene. With 5 bases removed from V and 0 bases from J, the gap between germline ends came to 13 bases. The rearrangement links TRBV7-6 to TRBJ1-2; D is possibly TRBD1 (6 bases). Sequenced: peripheral blood. This sequence was found in a man between 65 and 85 years old with active or convalescent COVID-19. CDR3 sequence: CASSPTGGANYGYTF. In DNA, the CDR3 is TGTGCCAGCAGCCCGACGGGGGGCGCTAACTATGGCTACACCTTC.